This TCR beta chain was identified in a study of regulatory T cells in long-lasting Graves disease. Points from the study as a whole: The persistent group shared 2,700 or so public clonotypes, more than the 966 shared by new patients.

Arm-PCR of CDR3 regions and iRepertoire HTBI primers were the basis on which TCR beta libraries were built. In the authors' workflow: Identification across samples found 62 TRBV and some 15 TRBJ segments. Each CDR3 protein is one row after TCRdb ran MiXCR on the multiplex PCR reads. TCRdb, not the original authors, processed these V and J calls. The table shows some 600,000 distinct CDR3 sequences, with about 16% occurring only once. Time point of the sample: newly diagnosed GD, antithyroid drugs for less than 3 months. RNA extracted from PBMCs served as the sequencing template. This clonotype was seen a handful of times. What it binds is not known. The CDR3 is 16 amino acids. Trimming at V came to 4 bases and at J to 2 bases, leaving 12 bases not matched to a gene. Germline-derived CDR1 and CDR2 are SGHRS and YFSETQ. The same data also went into a second study, on T cells in Graves' hyperthyroidism and ophthalmopathy. That investigation notes: Aged 18 to 65, the patients had hyperthyroidism that was newly diagnosed and had lasted under 2 months.

The sequencing here drew on peripheral blood mononuclear cells (PBMCs), taken at new diagnosis, from a patient treated with antithyroid drugs. This clonotype was sampled from a man younger than 35 with Graves disease. The rearrangement links TRBV5-1 to TRBJ2-7; 7 nucleotides line up with TRBD2. The CDR3 is CASSRTSGTLTYEQYF. CDR3 bases: TGCGCCAGCAGCCGAACCAGCGGGACCCTAACCTACGAGCAGTACTTC.